Described below is a single T cell receptor (beta chain) sequence and its context. J gave up 4 bases and V 6 bases, and 8 bases lay outside the gene matches. Germline values: CDR1 MNHEY, CDR2 SVGAGI. There are 15 residues in the CDR3. TCRdb's table, derived via immunoSEQ multiplex PCR, lists solely in-frame clones and lacks some. The repertoire has approximately 94,000 clones, 84% of them found once; the top ten carry 24%. The record originates from a study of blood T cell repertoires in COVID-19. The TCR originated in a human donor in a cohort sampled during active COVID-19. Input material: peripheral blood. V gene TRBV6-5 combines with J gene TRBJ2-7; 11 bases align to TRBD2. In DNA, the CDR3 is TGTGCCAGCAGACCTACTAGCGGGGGTTATTACGAGCAGTACTTC. This encodes CASRPTSGGYYEQYF.